What follows is one TCR beta chain and its context. As yet, its antigen is unknown. In germline, CDR1 is SGHKS, CDR2 YYEKEE (reference sequence). CDR3 length: 18 amino acids. J lost 0 bases, V lost 2 bases, and 3 bases had no gene match. This specimen belongs to a study of regulatory dendritic cells for organ transplantation. Broader study findings: Naive T cells showed high diversity, memory cells less, memory CD8+ least. Mature dendritic cells appeared to drive more memory CD8+ clonal expansion than regulatory ones.

The repertoire was sequenced with immunoSEQ multiplex PCR; TCRdb's copy has only in-frame clones and lacks some. The sample lists over 4,500 clones; around 65% were seen once. FACS sorted CD4+ or CD8+ T cells into CD45RA+ naive and CD45RO+ memory. The V call is TRBV5-5, the J call TRBJ2-2; 14 bases map to TRBD2. Sequencing was done on a sample of memory CD8+ T cells from blood. Subset indicated: CD45RO+ memory T cells. This clonotype was obtained from a human donor in good health. The CDR3 sequence is CASSFGLAGGPNTGELFF. Here the CDR3 DNA reads TGTGCCAGCAGCTTCGGACTAGCGGGGGGACCGAACACCGGGGAGCTGTTTTTT.